A selection of T cell receptor beta chains follows, all from one sample in a study of CD8+ T cells in alopecia areata. Sequencing was performed with immunoSEQ multiplex PCR; in TCRdb, only in-frame clones are kept and a portion is missing. This sample has 150,000 or so clones; around 54% occur once, and the top ten carry less than 5%. The sample was CD4+ T cells sorted from blood. Every receptor here comes from a human donor in good health. The CDR3 runs from the conserved cysteine through the conserved F or W. Fields, in order: CDR3 protein, CDR3 DNA, D gene, clone size, V gene, J gene. D genes are given only for firm matches. For some rows the clone size is stated as once, few or many, or as a class when expanded; others skip it.

CAISGTENTGELFF	TGTGCCATCAGTGGGACAGAGAACACCGGGGAGCTGTTTTTT	.	few	TRBV10-3	TRBJ2-2
CSVAPLLRNEQFF	TGCAGCGTTGCCCCCCTGTTGAGGAATGAGCAGTTCTTC	.	.	TRBV29-1	TRBJ2-1
CASSQDRQMNTEAFF	TGCGCCAGCAGCCAAGATCGCCAGATGAACACTGAAGCTTTCTTT	.	.	TRBV4-1	TRBJ1-1
CAWREAGGPRITDTQYF	TGTGCCTGGAGAGAAGCGGGAGGGCCGAGGATAACAGATACGCAGTATTTT	TRBD2	.	TRBV30	TRBJ2-3
CSAEGIHTQYF	TGCAGTGCCGAAGGGATACATACGCAGTATTTT	.	few	TRBV29-1	TRBJ2-3
CASSLNGAGQQETQYF	TGCGCCAGCAGCTTGAATGGGGCGGGGCAACAAGAGACCCAGTACTTC	.	.	TRBV5-1	TRBJ2-5
CASSRLASSGANVLTF	TGTGCCAGCAGCAGACTGGCGAGCTCTGGGGCCAACGTCCTGACTTTC	.	.	TRBV9	TRBJ2-6
CSVLTLTSGITSTGELFF	TGCAGCGTCCTTACCCTGACTAGCGGGATAACGTCCACCGGGGAGCTGTTTTTT	TRBD2	.	TRBV29-1	TRBJ2-2
CASSSRRGATEAFF	TGTGCCAGCAGCTCGAGGCGGGGAGCCACTGAAGCTTTCTTT	.	.	TRBV11-2	TRBJ1-1
CASSKGRGKDYEQYF	TGTGCCAGTAGTAAGGGGCGGGGGAAGGACTACGAGCAGTACTTC	TRBD2	.	TRBV19	TRBJ2-7
CASSVNDEQFF	TGTGCCAGCAGCGTAAACGATGAGCAGTTCTTC	.	.	TRBV9	TRBJ2-1
CASSVGPGSNYGYTF	TGTGCCAGCAGCGTAGGTCCGGGATCCAACTATGGCTACACCTTC	.	.	TRBV7-6	TRBJ1-2
CASSFNRGPYEQYF	TGTGCCAGCAGCTTCAACCGGGGGCCCTACGAGCAGTACTTC	.	.	TRBV11-2	TRBJ2-7
CASSEFDGKQGDTQYF	TGTGCCAGCAGTGAGTTTGACGGGAAGCAGGGAGATACGCAGTATTTT	.	.	TRBV6-1	TRBJ2-3
CASSLGTRGSYEQYF	TGTGCCAGCAGCTTAGGGACAAGAGGGTCCTACGAGCAGTACTTC	.	.	TRBV7-8	TRBJ2-7
CASSEARTANEKLFF	TGTGCCAGCAGTGAAGCGAGGACAGCGAATGAAAAACTGTTTTTT	.	medium-sized	TRBV2	TRBJ1-4
CSARYYHEQYF	TGCAGTGCTAGGTACTACCACGAGCAGTACTTC	.	.	TRBV20-1	TRBJ2-7
CASSLTNRDNEQFF	TGTGCCAGCAGCTTAACGAACAGAGACAATGAGCAGTTCTTC	.	.	TRBV7-3	TRBJ2-1
CASSLVSAGEQYF	TGCGCCAGCAGCTTGGTATCGGCGGGCGAGCAGTACTTC	.	few	TRBV5-1	TRBJ2-7
CASSTTGYEQYF	TGTGCCAGCAGCACGACAGGATACGAGCAGTACTTC	.	.	TRBV7-2	TRBJ2-7
CAISESSAGGPLEETQYF	TGTGCCATCAGTGAGAGCTCAGCGGGAGGGCCCCTTGAGGAGACCCAGTACTTC	TRBD2	few	TRBV10-3	TRBJ2-5
CSVPGTEAFF	TGCAGCGTTCCGGGCACTGAAGCTTTCTTT	.	few	TRBV29-1	TRBJ1-1
CAWSDTSSGANVLTF	TGTGCCTGGAGCGATACAAGCTCTGGGGCCAACGTCCTGACTTTC	.	few	TRBV30	TRBJ2-6
CASSRTGKETQYF	TGTGCCAGCAGCCGGACAGGGAAGGAGACCCAGTACTTC	TRBD1	few	TRBV6-5	TRBJ2-5
CASSYSGTSDNEQFF	TGTGCCAGCAGTTACTCGGGGACTAGCGACAATGAGCAGTTCTTC	TRBD2	.	TRBV6-5	TRBJ2-1
CSVTVGVNEQYF	TGCAGCGTTACAGTGGGAGTGAACGAGCAGTACTTC	.	.	TRBV29-1	TRBJ2-7
CASSRVASYEQYF	TGTGCCAGCTCAAGGGTTGCTTCCTACGAGCAGTACTTC	.	.	TRBV2	TRBJ2-7
CASSLTSGSPDTQYF	TGTGCCAGCAGTTTAACTAGCGGGAGCCCAGATACGCAGTATTTT	TRBD2	.	TRBV27	TRBJ2-3
CSGAAQGWGYTF	TGCAGCGGTGCCGCTCAGGGTTGGGGCTACACCTTC	.	.	TRBV29-1	TRBJ1-2
CASSLRGARTDTQYF	TGTGCCAGCAGTTTAAGGGGCGCGAGGACAGATACGCAGTATTTT	.	.	TRBV27	TRBJ2-3
CSVMGYNEQFF	TGCAGCGTGATGGGTTACAATGAGCAGTTCTTC	.	.	TRBV29-1	TRBJ2-1
CSVEGQGENTEAFF	TGCAGCGTGGAAGGACAGGGTGAGAACACTGAAGCTTTCTTT	TRBD1	.	TRBV29-1	TRBJ1-1
CASSFGTSLEQFF	TGTGCCAGCAGTTTCGGGACTAGTCTTGAGCAGTTCTTC	TRBD2	.	TRBV27	TRBJ2-1
CASSEETGVYEQYF	TGTGCCAGCAGTGAGGAGACAGGGGTCTACGAGCAGTACTTC	TRBD1	once	TRBV2	TRBJ2-7
CATSSSDRGLLGANVLTF	TGTGCCACCAGCAGTAGTGACAGGGGGCTCCTTGGGGCCAACGTCCTGACTTTC	TRBD1	once	TRBV15	TRBJ2-6
CSVSEHRNTEAFF	TGCAGCGTTAGCGAACACAGGAACACTGAAGCTTTCTTT	.	few	TRBV29-1	TRBJ1-1
CAWSVGVRQPQHF	TGTGCCTGGAGTGTCGGGGTAAGGCAGCCCCAGCATTTT	.	.	TRBV30	TRBJ1-5